This T cell receptor beta chain came from a study of blood T cells in healthy people across ages. The trim removed 2 bases at V and 3 bases at J, leaving 8 bases unmatched. Germline V lookup: CDR1 SGHDN, CDR2 FVKESK. The CDR3 contains 16 residues. Alongside a J-beta primer mix, a sample-barcoded 5' primer served in a second PCR lasting 7 to 11 cycles. One entry per CDR3 protein, called by TCRdb with MiXCR from the 5' RACE reads. The table includes fewer than 1.5 million distinct CDR3 sequences, 40% to 50% detected once. This receptor was obtained from a woman under 30 in good health. Specimen: blood. V gene TRBV14 combines with J gene TRBJ1-1, with 8 nucleotides matching TRBD1. As DNA, the CDR3 is TGTGCCAGCAGCCAAAGCGGCAGGGGGCTACACACTGAAGCTTTCTTT. This sequence encodes CASSQSGRGLHTEAFF.